The sequence of this T cell receptor beta chain was determined in a study of cytomegalovirus exposure and HLA in healthy donors. The germline V gene encodes CDR1 LGHNA and CDR2 YSLEER. The CDR3 extends over 15 amino acids. Losses at the gene ends were 3 bases for V and 4 bases for J; bases not matched to a gene: 5. 13 Jbeta primers and 60 Vbeta primers were used for the PCR. The data were produced by immunoSEQ multiplex PCR, yet TCRdb's version contains in-frame clones alone and is incomplete. The data show 95,000 to 150,000 clones, approximately 80% seen once. General study points: Some TCR beta chains (roughly 160 of them) were listed as cytomegalovirus-associated.

Comment on this clone: Its cognate antigen is unknown.

Sequencing was done on a sample of PBMCs. The TCR was taken from a man between 50 and 59 years old in good health and CMV-seronegative. V usage is TRBV4-3 and J usage is TRBJ2-7; 11 bases map to TRBD2. As DNA, the CDR3 is TGCGCCAGCAGCCACCTAGCGGGAGGAGGGTACGAGCAGTACTTC. Amino acid sequence: CASSHLAGGGYEQYF.